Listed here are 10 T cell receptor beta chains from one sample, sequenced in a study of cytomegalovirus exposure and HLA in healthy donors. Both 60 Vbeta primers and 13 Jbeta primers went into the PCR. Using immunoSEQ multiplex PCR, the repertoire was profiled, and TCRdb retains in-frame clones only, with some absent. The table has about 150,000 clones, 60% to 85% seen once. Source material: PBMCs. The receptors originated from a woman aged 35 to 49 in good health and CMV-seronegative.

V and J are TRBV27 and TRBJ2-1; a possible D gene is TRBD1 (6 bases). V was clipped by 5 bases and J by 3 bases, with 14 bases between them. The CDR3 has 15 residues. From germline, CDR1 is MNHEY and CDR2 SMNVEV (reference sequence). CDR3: CASSPDRLLYNEQFF. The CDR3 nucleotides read TGTGCCAGCAGTCCGGACAGACTACTCTACAATGAGCAGTTCTTC.

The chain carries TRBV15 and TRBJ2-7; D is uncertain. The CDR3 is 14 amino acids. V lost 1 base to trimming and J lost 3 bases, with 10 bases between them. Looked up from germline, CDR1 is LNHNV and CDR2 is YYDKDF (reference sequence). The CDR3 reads CATSRVPLFYEQYF. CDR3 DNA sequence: TGTGCCACCAGCAGAGTCCCCCTGTTCTACGAGCAGTACTTC.

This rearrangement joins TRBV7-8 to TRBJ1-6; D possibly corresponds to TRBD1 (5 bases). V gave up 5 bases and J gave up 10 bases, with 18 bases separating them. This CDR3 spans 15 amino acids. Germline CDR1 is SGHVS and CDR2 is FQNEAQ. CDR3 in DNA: TGTGCCAGCAGCCGCCTAAGCACGCAGGGATCACCCCTCCACTTT. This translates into CASSRLSTQGSPLHF.

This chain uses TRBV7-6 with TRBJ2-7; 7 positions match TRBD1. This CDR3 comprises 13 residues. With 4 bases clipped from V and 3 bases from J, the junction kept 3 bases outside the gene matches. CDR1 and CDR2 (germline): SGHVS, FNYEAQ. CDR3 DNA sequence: TGTGCCAGCAGCTCGGGACAGATCTACGAGCAGTACTTC. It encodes CASSSGQIYEQYF.

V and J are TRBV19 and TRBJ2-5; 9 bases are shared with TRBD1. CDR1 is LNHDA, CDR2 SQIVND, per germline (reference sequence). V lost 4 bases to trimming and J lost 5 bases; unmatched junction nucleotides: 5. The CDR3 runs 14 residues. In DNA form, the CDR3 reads TGTGCCAGTAGTAACCGGGACAGGGTGGAGACCCAGTACTTC. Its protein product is CASSNRDRVETQYF.

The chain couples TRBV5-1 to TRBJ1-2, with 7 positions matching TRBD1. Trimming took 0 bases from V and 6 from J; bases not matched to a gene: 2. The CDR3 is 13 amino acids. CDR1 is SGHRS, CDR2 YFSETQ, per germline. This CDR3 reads CASSLGTGHGYTF. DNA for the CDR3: TGCGCCAGCAGCTTGGGGACAGGTCATGGCTACACCTTC.

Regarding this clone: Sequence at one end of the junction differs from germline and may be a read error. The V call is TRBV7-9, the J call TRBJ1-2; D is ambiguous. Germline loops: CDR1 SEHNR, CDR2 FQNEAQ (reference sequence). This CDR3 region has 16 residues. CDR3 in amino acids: CSSSMTFYGTNYGYTF. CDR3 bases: TGTTCCAGCAGCATGACATTTTATGGAACTAACTATGGCTACACCTTC.

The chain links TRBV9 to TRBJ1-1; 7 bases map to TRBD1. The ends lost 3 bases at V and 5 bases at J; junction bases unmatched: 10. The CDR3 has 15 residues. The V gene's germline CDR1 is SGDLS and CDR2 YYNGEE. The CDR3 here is CASSAPGQSITEAFF. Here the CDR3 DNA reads TGTGCCAGCAGCGCACCGGGACAGAGTATTACTGAAGCTTTCTTT.

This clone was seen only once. CDR3: CASSLFHGEPEAFF. Written as DNA, the CDR3 is TGTGCCAGCAGTTTATTCCACGGGGAGCCTGAAGCTTTCTTT. The rearrangement uses TRBV27 and TRBJ1-1; D is undetermined. V gave up 1 base and J gave up 6 bases, with 12 bases separating them. CDR1 is MNHEY and CDR2 is SMNVEV in the germline V gene (reference sequence). The CDR3 sequence is 14 residues long.

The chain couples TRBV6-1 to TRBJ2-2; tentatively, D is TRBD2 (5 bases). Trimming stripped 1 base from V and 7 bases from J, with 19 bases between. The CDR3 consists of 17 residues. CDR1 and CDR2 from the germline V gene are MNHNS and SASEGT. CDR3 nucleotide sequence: TGTGCCAGCAGTGAAGGGTTATCGGGATTCAAGGGCGGGGAGCTGTTTTTT. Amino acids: CASSEGLSGFKGGELFF.